This is a list of T cell receptor beta chains from one sample in a study of response to subunit inactivated influenza vaccine. MiXCR, run by TCRdb on the RT-PCR reads, gives a single entry per CDR3 protein. The sample shows almost 600,000 distinct CDR3 sequences, roughly 15% of them seen only once. Source: PBMCs from blood, taken 11 to 12 days after vaccination. All receptors come from a man aged 45-60 years who received an inactivated influenza vaccine. Both conserved end residues are trimmed from each CDR3.

V	J	CDR3
TRBV7-6	TRBJ2-1	ASSVGTGDSSYNEQF
TRBV12-3/TRBV12-4	TRBJ1-5	ASSFRQGRHQPQH
TRBV9	TRBJ1-1	ASQLALNTEAF
TRBV5-1	TRBJ2-2	ASSAGQNTGELF
TRBV19	TRBJ2-3	ASSISGVSETQY
TRBV29-1	TRBJ2-3	SVVWSSTDTQY
TRBV7-6	TRBJ2-2	ASSPGGAGELF
TRBV20-1	TRBJ2-3	SARVAGVVASTDTQY
TRBV18	TRBJ2-1	ASSPPGGAEQF
TRBV20-1	TRBJ2-1	SATGTSGGDGEQF
TRBV6-1	TRBJ1-1	ASTVGGNTEAF